Here is one T cell receptor beta chain with its context. Its target is not known. This record belongs to a study of cytomegalovirus exposure and HLA in healthy donors. In the PCR, 60 Vbeta and 13 Jbeta primers were used. Original data processing: In a later analysis, the count reached some 83 million unique TCR beta chains, with 8.5 million to 14 million shared. Assay: immunoSEQ multiplex PCR; the TCRdb copy retains only in-frame clones and omits some. D and trimming were read from the DNA, whereas the V and J calls and clone size are those reported in that table. The table lists more than 90,000 clones, 70% to 80% of them singletons, with roughly 7.7% in the top ten. Study findings and constraints: Analysis was carried out at a later point, and it linked a missense DCLRE1C variant to TCR beta V- and J-gene trimming.

This CDR3 is built from 15 residues. Germline lookup yields CDR1 MGHRA and CDR2 YSYEKL. The V and J ends lost 4 bases and 3 bases, in that order; junction bases with no gene match: 4. This sequence originates from a female donor in good health and CMV-seronegative. The chain employs TRBV4-1 and TRBJ2-7; 12 nucleotides align to TRBD2. Sample: PBMCs. CDR3 residues: CASSPRLAGDYEQYF. In DNA, the CDR3 is TGCGCCAGCAGCCCCCGACTAGCGGGGGACTACGAGCAGTACTTC.